Listed below are T cell receptor beta chains from one sample, sequenced in a study of beta chain features in type 1 diabetes. Data came from immunoSEQ multiplex PCR; TCRdb stores just in-frame clones and leaves some out. This table holds 85,000 to 110,000 clones, under 30% found once. The sequenced sample consisted of central memory CD4+ T cells from blood. These receptors were collected from a woman between 18 and 30 years old with type 1 diabetes. CDR3s include the opening cysteine and the closing phenylalanine or tryptophan. D genes are given only for firm matches. Expanded clones are given a class, and other clones once, few, many or no size at all.

>TRBD2|TRBV28|.|TRBJ2-2
TGTGCCAGCAGTTCATCCTCAGCGGGAGATCGTAGCACCGGGGAGCTGTTTTTT
CASSSSSAGDRSTGELFF
>.|TRBV10-3|.|TRBJ1-4
TGTGCCATCAGTGAGGAGGGAGTTAGGAAAGAAAAACTGTTTTTT
CAISEEGVRKEKLFF
>TRBD1|TRBV2|.|TRBJ1-5
TGTGCCAGTTCGCAGGGGGTCCAGCCCCAGCATTTT
CASSQGVQPQHF
>TRBD2|TRBV5-1|.|TRBJ2-1
TGCGCCAGCAGCTTGGGTGGGACTAACTCCTACAATGAGCAGTTCTTC
CASSLGGTNSYNEQFF
>.|TRBV5-1|few|TRBJ2-1
TGCGCCAGCATTGCCGGCGGAGGGGCTAGTATCGTCAATGAGCAGTTCTTC
CASIAGGGASIVNEQFF
>.|TRBV9|few|TRBJ2-2
TGTGCCAGCAGCCAAAACTTCGAGTCGGTGGAGCTGTTTTTT
CASSQNFESVELFF
>.|TRBV6-5|few|TRBJ2-6
TGTGCCAGCAGGTACAGTGACACCTCTGGGGCCAACGTCCTGACTTTC
CASRYSDTSGANVLTF
>.|TRBV29-1|few|TRBJ1-1
TGCAGCGTTGAAGGGGAGATGAACACTGAAGCTTTCTTT
CSVEGEMNTEAFF
>.|TRBV7-6|few|TRBJ1-5
TGTGCCAGCAGCCTCCTGGGGGGAGGGTTCAGTGGCAATCAGCCCCAGCATTTT
CASSLLGGGFSGNQPQHF
>.|TRBV18|few|TRBJ2-3
TGTGCCAGCTCAAACTCCCTAGATACGCAGTATTTT
CASSNSLDTQYF
>.|TRBV10-3|.|TRBJ2-6
TGTGCCATCAGTGACGACAGCTCTGGGGCCAACGTCCTGACTTTC
CAISDDSSGANVLTF
>TRBD1|TRBV11-2|.|TRBJ2-7
TGTGCCAGCAGCCCGAGAGGGGGCCTATCCTACGAGCAGTACTTC
CASSPRGGLSYEQYF
>TRBD1|TRBV27|few|TRBJ1-2
TGTGCCAGCAGTATACCAGGGGGCAGAGGCTACACCTTC
CASSIPGGRGYTF
>.|TRBV6-5|.|TRBJ1-1
TGTGCCAGCAGTTACAAGGGGGAGAACACTGAAGCTTTCTTT
CASSYKGENTEAFF
>TRBD2|TRBV7-9|few|TRBJ2-2
TGCGCCAGCAGCCCAATACCGGGACTAGAACCCGGGGAGCTGTTTTTT
CASSPIPGLEPGELFF